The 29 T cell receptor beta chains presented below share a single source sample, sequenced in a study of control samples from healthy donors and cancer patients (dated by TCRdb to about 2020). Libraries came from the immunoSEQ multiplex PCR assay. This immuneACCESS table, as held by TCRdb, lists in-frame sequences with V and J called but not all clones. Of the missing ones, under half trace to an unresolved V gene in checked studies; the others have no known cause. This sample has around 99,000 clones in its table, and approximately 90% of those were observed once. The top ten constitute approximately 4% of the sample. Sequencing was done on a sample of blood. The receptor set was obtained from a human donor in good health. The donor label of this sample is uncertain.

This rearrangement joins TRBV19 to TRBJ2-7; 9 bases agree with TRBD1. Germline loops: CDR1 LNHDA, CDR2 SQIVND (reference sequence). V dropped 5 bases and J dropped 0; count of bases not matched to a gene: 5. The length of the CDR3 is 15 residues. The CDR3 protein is CASSPGTGSSYEQYF. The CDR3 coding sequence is TGTGCCAGTAGTCCCGGGACAGGGTCCTCCTACGAGCAGTACTTC.

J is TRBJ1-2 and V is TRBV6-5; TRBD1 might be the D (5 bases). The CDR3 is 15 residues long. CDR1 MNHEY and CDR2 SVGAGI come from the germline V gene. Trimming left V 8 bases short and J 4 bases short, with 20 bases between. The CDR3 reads CASHPGRQGFYGYTF. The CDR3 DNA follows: TGTGCCAGCCACCCCGGTCGCCAGGGCTTCTATGGCTACACCTTC.

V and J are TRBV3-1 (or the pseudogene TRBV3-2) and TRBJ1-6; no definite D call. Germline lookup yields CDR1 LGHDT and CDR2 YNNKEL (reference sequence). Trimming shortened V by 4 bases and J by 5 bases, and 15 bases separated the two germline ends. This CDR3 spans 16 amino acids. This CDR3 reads CASSRTPGRNNSPLHF. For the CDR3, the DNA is TGTGCCAGCAGCCGAACTCCCGGACGGAATAATTCACCCCTCCACTTT.

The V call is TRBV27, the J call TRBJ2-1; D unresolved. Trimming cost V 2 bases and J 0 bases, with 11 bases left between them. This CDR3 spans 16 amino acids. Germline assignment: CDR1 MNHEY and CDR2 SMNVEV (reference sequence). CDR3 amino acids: CASSLKPQSSYNEQFF. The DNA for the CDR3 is TGTGCCAGCAGTTTAAAGCCCCAGAGCTCCTACAATGAGCAGTTCTTC.

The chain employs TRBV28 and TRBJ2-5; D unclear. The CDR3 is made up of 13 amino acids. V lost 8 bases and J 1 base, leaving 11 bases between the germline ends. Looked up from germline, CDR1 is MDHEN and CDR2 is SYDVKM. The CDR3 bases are TGTGCCAGCTCCTCACCATTCCAAGAGACCCAGTACTTC. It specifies CASSSPFQETQYF.

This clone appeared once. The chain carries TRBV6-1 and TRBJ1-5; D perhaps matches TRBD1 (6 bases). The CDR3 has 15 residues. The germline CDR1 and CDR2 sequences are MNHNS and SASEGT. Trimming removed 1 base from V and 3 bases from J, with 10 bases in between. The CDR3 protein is CASSEVTGFNQPQHF. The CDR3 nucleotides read TGTGCCAGCAGTGAAGTGACAGGTTTCAATCAGCCCCAGCATTTT.

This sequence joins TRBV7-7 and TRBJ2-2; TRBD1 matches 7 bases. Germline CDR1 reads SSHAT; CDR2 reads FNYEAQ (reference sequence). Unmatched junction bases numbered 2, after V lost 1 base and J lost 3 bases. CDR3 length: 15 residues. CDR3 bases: TGTGCCAGCAGCTTAGAGACAGGGCACACCGGGGAGCTGTTTTTT. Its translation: CASSLETGHTGELFF.

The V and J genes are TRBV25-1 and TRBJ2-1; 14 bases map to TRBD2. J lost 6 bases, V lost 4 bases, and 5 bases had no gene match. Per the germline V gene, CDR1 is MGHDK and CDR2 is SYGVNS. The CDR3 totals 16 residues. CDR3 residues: CASSVGLAGETNEQFF. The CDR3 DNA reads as TGTGCCAGCAGTGTGGGACTAGCGGGGGAGACCAATGAGCAGTTCTTC.

DNA for the CDR3: TGTGCCAGCAGTGCCCATAGCGGGGGGATCTACAATGAGCAGTTCTTC. Translated: CASSAHSGGIYNEQFF. The chain is built from TRBV6-2 or TRBV6-3 and TRBJ2-1, with TRBD2 matching 10 bases. The CDR3 runs to 16 residues. In germline, CDR1 is MNHEY, CDR2 SVGEGT. Germline trimming cut 5 bases from V and 3 bases from J; bases unmatched to any gene: 7.

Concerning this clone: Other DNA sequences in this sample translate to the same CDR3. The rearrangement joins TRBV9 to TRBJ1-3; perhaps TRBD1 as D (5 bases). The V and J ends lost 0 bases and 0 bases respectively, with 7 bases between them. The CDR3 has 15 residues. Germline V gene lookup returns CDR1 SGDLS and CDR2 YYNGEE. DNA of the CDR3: TGTGCCAGCAGCGTAGGGGGGAACTCTGGAAACACCATATATTTT. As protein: CASSVGGNSGNTIYF.

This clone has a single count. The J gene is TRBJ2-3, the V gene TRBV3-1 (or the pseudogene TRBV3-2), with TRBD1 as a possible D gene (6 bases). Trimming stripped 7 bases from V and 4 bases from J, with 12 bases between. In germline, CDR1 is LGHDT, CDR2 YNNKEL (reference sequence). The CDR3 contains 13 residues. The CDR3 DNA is TGTGCCAGCAAACCCAAGGGGGCAGATACGCAGTATTTT. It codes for CASKPKGADTQYF.

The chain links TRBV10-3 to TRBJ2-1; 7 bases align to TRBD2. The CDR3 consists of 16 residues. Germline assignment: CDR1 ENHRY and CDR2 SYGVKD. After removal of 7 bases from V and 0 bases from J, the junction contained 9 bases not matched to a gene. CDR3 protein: CAIMRSGASSYNEQFF. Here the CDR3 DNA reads TGTGCCATCATGAGAAGCGGGGCGAGCTCCTACAATGAGCAGTTCTTC.

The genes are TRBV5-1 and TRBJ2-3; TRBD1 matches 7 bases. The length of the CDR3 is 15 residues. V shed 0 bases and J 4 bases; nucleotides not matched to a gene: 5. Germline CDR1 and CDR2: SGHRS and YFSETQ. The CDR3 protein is CASSLVTGVPDTQYF. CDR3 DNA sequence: TGCGCCAGCAGCTTGGTTACAGGGGTGCCAGATACGCAGTATTTT.

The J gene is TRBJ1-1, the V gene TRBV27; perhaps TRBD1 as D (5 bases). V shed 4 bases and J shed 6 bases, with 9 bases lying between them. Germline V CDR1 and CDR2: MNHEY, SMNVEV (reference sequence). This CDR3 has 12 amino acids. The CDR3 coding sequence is TGTGCCAGCAGTTGGGGGGTCGCTGAAGCTTTCTTT. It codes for CASSWGVAEAFF.

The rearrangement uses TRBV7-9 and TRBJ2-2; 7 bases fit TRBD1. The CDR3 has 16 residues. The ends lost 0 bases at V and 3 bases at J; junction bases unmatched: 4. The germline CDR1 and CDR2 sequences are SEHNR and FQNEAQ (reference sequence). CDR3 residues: CASSLARTGDTGELFF. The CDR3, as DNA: TGTGCCAGCAGCTTAGCACGGACAGGTGACACCGGGGAGCTGTTTTTT.

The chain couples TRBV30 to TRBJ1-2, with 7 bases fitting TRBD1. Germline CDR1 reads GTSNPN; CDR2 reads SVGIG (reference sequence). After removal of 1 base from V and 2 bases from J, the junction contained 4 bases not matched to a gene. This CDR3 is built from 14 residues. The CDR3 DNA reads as TGTGCCTGGAGTGGGGACAGTAGGAACTATGGCTACACCTTC. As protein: CAWSGDSRNYGYTF. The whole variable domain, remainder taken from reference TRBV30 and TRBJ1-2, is SQTIHQWPATLVQPVGSPLSLECTVEGTSNPNLYWYRQAAGRGLQLLFYSVGIGQISSEVPQNLSASRPQDRQFILSSKKLLLSDSGFYLCAWSGDSRNYGYTFGSGTRLTVV.

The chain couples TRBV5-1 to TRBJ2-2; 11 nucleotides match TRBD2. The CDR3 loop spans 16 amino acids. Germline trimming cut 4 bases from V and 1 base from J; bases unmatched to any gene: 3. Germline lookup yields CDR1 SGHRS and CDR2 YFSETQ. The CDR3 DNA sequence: TGCGCCAGCAGCGCCGGACTAGCGGGGAACACCGGGGAGCTGTTTTTT. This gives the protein CASSAGLAGNTGELFF.

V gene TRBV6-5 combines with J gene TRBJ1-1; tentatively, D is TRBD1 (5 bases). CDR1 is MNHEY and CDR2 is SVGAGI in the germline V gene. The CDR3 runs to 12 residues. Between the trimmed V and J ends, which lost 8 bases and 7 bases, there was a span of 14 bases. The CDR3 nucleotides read TGTGCCAGCGCTTTCCGGGACGTTGAAGCTTTCTTT. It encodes CASAFRDVEAFF.

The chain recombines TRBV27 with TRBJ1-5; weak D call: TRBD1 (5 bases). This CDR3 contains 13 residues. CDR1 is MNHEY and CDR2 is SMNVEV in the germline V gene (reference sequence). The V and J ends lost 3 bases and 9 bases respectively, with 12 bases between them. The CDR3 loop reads CASSLTVGGPQHF. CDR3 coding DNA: TGTGCCAGCAGTTTGACAGTCGGTGGGCCCCAGCATTTT.

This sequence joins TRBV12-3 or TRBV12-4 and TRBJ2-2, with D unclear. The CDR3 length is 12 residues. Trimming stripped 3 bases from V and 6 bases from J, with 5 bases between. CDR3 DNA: TGTGCCAGCAGTTTCGACGCCGGGGAGCTGTTTTTT. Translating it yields CASSFDAGELFF.

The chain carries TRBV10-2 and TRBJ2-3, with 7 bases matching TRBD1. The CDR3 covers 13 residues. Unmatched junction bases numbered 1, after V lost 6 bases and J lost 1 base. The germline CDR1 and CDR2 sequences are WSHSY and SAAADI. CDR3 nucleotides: TGCGCCAGCAGGACAGGGCGCACAGATACGCAGTATTTT. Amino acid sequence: CASRTGRTDTQYF.

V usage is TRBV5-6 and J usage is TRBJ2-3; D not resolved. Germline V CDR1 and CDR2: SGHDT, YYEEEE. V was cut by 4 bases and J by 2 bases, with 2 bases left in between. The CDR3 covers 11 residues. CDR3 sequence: CASSDTDTQYF. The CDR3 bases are TGTGCCAGCAGCGACACAGATACGCAGTATTTT.

The CDR3 nucleotides are TGTGCCAGCTCTCATTCAGGGGGCAATCAGCCCCAGCATTTT. Its translation: CASSHSGGNQPQHF. The chain combines TRBV18 with TRBJ1-5; tentative D call: TRBD1 (6 bases). The CDR3 is 14 amino acids. Germline CDR1 KGHSH, CDR2 LQKENI. V lost 6 bases and J 2 bases, leaving 11 bases between the germline ends.

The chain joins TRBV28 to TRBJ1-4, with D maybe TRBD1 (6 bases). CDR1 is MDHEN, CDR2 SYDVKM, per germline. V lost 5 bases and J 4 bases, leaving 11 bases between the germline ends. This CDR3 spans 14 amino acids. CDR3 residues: CASSQRTVNEKLFF. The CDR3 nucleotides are TGTGCCAGCAGTCAACGGACAGTTAATGAAAAACTGTTTTTT. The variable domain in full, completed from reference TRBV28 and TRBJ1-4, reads DVKVTQSSRYLVKRTGEKVFLECVQDMDHENMFWYRQDPGLGLRLIYFSYDVKMKEKGDIPEGYSVSREKKERFSLILESASTNQTSMYLCASSQRTVNEKLFFGSGTQLSVL.

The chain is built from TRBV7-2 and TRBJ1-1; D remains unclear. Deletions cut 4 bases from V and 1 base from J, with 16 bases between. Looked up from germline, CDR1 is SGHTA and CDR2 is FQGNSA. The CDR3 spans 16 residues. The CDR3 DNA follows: TGTGCCAGCAGCTCCCCTTATGAGCCTTGGAACACTGAAGCTTTCTTT. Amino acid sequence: CASSSPYEPWNTEAFF. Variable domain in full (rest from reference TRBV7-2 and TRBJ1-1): GAGVSQSPSNKVTEKGKDVELRCDPISGHTALYWYRQSLGQGLEFLIYFQGNSAPDKSGLPSDRFSAERTGGSVSTLTIQRTQQEDSAVYLCASSSPYEPWNTEAFFGQGTRLTVV.

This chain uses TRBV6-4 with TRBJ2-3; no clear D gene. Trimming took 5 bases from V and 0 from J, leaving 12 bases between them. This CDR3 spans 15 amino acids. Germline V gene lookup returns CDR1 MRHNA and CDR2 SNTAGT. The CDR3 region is CASSSDGTSTDTQYF. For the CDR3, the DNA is TGTGCCAGCAGTTCAGACGGCACTAGCACAGATACGCAGTATTTT.

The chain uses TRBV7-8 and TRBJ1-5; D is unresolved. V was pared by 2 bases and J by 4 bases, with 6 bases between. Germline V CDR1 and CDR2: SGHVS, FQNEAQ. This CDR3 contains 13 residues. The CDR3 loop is CASSLLPNQPQHF. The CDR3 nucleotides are TGTGCCAGCAGCTTATTACCAAATCAGCCCCAGCATTTT.

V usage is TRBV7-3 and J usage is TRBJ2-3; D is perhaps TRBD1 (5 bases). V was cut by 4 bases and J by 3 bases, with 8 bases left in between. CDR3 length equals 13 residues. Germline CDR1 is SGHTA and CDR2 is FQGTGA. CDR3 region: CASSYTGTDTQYF. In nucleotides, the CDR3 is TGTGCCAGCAGCTACACAGGTACAGATACGCAGTATTTT. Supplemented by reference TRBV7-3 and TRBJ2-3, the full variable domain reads GAGVSQTPSNKVTEKGKYVELRCDPISGHTALYWYRQSLGQGPEFLIYFQGTGAADDSGLPNDRFFAVRPEGSVSTLKIQRTERGDSAVYLCASSYTGTDTQYFGPGTRLTVL.

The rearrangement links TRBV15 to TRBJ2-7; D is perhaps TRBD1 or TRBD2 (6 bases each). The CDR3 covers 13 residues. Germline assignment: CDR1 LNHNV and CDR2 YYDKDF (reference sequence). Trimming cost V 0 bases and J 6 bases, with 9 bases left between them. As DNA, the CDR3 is TGTGCCACCAGCAGAGACGGGGGCGGCGAGCAGTACTTC. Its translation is CATSRDGGGEQYF.